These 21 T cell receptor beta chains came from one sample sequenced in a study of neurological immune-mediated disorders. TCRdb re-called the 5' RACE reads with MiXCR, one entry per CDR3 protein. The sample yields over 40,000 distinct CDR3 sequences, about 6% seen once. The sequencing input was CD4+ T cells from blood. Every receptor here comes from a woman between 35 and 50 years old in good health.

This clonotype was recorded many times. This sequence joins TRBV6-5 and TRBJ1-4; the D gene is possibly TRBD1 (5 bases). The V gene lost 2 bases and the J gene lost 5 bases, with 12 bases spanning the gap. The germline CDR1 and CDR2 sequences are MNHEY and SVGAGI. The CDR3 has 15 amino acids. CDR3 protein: CASSYIGGRNEKLFF. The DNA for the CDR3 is TGTGCCAGCAGTTACATCGGGGGTAGGAATGAAAAACTGTTTTTT.

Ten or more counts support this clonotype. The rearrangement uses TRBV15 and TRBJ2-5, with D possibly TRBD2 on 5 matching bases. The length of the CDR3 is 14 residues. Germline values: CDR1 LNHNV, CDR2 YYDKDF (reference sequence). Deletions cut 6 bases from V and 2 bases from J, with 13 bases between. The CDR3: CATRVGWRQETQYF. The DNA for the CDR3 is TGTGCCACCAGGGTCGGCTGGAGGCAAGAGACCCAGTACTTC.

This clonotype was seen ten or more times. This CDR3 is CAITDPGRGRSSYEQYF. In nucleotides, the CDR3 is TGTGCCATCACGGACCCAGGCAGGGGCCGAAGCTCCTACGAGCAGTACTTC. V gene TRBV10-3 combines with J gene TRBJ2-7; maybe TRBD1 (6 bases). The ends were cut back, 7 bases at V and 0 bases at J, with 22 bases in the middle. The germline CDR1 and CDR2 sequences are ENHRY and SYGVKD. This CDR3 is built from 17 residues.

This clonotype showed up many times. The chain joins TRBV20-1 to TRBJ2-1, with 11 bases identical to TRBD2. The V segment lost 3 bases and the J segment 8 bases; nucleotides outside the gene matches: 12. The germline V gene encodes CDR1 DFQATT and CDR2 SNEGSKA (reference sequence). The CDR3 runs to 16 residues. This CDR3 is CSASPIAGGPWDEQFF. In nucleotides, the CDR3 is TGCAGTGCTAGTCCCATAGCGGGAGGGCCTTGGGATGAGCAGTTCTTC.

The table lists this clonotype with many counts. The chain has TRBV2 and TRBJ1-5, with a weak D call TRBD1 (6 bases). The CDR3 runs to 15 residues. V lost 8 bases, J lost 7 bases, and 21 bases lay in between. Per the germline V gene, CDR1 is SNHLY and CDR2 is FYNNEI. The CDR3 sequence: CASHSAGAQEQPQHF. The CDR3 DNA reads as TGTGCCAGCCATAGCGCGGGGGCGCAGGAGCAGCCCCAGCATTTT.

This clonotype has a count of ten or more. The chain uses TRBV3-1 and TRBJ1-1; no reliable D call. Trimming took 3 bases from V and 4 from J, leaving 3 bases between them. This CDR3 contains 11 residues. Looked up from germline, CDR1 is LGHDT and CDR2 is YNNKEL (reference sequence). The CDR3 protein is CASSQSTEAFF. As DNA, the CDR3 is TGTGCCAGCAGCCAGAGCACTGAAGCTTTCTTT.

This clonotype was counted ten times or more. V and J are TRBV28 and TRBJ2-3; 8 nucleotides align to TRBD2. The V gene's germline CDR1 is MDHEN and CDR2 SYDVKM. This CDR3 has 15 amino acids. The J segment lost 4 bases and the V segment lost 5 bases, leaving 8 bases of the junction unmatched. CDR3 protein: CASSVRDGRADTQYF. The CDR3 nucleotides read TGTGCCAGCAGTGTTCGGGACGGGAGGGCAGATACGCAGTATTTT.

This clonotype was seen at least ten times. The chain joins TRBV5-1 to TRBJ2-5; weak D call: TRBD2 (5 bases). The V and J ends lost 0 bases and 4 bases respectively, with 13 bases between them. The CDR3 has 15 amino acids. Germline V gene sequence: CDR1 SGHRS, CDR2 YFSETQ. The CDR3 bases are TGCGCCAGCAGCTTGGCCTCTAGCTCTCCAGAGACCCAGTACTTC. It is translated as CASSLASSSPETQYF.

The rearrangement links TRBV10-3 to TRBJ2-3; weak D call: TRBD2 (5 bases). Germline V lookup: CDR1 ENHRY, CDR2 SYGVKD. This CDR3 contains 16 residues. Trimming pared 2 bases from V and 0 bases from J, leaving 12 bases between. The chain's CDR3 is CAISEQERRSTDTQYF. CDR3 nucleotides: TGTGCCATCAGTGAGCAAGAGCGGAGGAGCACAGATACGCAGTATTTT.

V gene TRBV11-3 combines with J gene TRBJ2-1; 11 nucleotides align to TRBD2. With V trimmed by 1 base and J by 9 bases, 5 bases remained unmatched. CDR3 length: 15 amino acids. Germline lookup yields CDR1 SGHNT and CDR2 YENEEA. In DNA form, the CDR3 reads TGTGCCAGCAGCTTAGCAGGGACTAGCGGTATTGAGCAGTTCTTC. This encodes CASSLAGTSGIEQFF.

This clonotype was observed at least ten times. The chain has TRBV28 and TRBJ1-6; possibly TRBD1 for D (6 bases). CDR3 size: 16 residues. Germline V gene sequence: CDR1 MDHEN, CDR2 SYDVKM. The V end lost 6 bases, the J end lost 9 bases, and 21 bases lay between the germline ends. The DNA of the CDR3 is TGTGCCAGCAGCCCCCCCCCACAGGGTAGGGGTTCACCCCTCCACTTT. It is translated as CASSPPPQGRGSPLHF.

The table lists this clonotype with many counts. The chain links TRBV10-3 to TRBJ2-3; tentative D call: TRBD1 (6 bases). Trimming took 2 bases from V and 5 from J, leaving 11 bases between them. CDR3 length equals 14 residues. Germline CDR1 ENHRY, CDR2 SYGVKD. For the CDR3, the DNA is TGTGCCATCAGTGAGGGACAGAGCGGAGATACGCAGTATTTT. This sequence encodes CAISEGQSGDTQYF.

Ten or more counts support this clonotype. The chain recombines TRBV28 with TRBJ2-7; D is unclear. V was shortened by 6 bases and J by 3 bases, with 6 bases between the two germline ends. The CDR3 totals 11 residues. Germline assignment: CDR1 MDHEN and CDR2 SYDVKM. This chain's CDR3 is CASRNNYEQYF. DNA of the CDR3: TGTGCCAGCAGAAACAACTACGAGCAGTACTTC. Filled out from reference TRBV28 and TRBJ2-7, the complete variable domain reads DVKVTQSSRYLVKRTGEKVFLECVQDMDHENMFWYRQDPGLGLRLIYFSYDVKMKEKGDIPEGYSVSREKKERFSLILESASTNQTSMYLCASRNNYEQYFGPGTRLTVT.

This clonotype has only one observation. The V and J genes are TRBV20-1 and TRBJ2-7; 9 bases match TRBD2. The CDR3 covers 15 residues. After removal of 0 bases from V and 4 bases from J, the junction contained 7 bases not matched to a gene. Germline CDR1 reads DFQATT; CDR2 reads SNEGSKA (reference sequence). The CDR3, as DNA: TGCAGTGCTAGAGATCGTGGCGGGAGGGTGTACGAGCAGTACTTC. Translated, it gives CSARDRGGRVYEQYF.

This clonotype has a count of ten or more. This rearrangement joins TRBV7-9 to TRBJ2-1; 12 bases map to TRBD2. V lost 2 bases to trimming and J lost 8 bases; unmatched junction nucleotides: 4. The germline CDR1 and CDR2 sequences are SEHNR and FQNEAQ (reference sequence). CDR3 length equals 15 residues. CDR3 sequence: CASSLLAGGLHEQFF. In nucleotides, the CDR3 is TGTGCCAGCAGCTTACTAGCGGGAGGGCTCCATGAGCAGTTCTTC.

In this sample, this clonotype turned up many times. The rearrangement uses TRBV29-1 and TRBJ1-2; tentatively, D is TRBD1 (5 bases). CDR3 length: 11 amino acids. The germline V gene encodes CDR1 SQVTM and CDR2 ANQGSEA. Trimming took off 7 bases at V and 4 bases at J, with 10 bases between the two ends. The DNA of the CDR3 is TGCAGCGCCGGGACTGCCTATGGCTACACCTTC. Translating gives CSAGTAYGYTF.

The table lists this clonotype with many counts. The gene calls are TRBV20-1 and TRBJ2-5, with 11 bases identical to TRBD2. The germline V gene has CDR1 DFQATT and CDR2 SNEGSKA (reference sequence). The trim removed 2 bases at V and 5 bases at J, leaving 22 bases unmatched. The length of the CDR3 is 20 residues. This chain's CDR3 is CSARSRGGLADLALWETQYF. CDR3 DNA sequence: TGCAGTGCTAGATCCCGCGGGGGACTAGCGGACCTCGCTTTGTGGGAGACCCAGTACTTC.

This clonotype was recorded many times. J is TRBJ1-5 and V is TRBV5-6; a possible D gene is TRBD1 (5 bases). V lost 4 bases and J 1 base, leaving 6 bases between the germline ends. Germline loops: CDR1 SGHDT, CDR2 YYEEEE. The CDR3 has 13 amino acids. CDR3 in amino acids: CASSRDSNQPQHF. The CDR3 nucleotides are TGTGCCAGCAGCCGGGACAGCAATCAGCCCCAGCATTTT.

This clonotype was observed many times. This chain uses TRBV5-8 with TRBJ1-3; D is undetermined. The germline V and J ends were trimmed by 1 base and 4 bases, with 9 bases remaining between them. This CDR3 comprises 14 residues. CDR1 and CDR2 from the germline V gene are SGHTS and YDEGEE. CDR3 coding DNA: TGTGCCAGCAGCTTGAGTAGAAGAGGAAACACCATATATTTT. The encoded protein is CASSLSRRGNTIYF.

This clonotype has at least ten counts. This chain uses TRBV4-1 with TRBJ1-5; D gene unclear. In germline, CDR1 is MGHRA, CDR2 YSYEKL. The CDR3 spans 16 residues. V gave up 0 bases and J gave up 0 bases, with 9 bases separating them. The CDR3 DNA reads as TGCGCCAGCAGCCAAGATCCGGCCCATAGCAATCAGCCCCAGCATTTT. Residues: CASSQDPAHSNQPQHF.

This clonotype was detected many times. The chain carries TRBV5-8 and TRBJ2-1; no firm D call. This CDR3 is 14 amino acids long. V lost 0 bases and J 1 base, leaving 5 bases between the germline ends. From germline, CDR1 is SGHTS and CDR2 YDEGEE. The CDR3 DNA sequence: TGTGCCAGCAGCTTGGAGATTTCCTACAATGAGCAGTTCTTC. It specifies CASSLEISYNEQFF.